This T cell receptor (beta chain) emerged from a study of blood T cell repertoires in COVID-19. Authors' analysis steps: Reference gene primer amplification yielded estimated nucleated cell counts. TCRdb's copy holds only in-frame clones and misses some; the assay was immunoSEQ multiplex PCR. The V and J calls and clone size come from that table; D and trimming were worked out from the DNA. The table includes about 250,000 clones, roughly four fifths detected once. V was trimmed by 1 base and J by 8 bases, leaving 11 bases between them. Germline CDR1 is LNHNV and CDR2 is YYDKDF (reference sequence). The CDR3 has 14 residues.

This chain uses TRBV15 with TRBJ1-4; D gene uncertain. The receptor's source is a woman between 65 and 79 years old with acute or convalescent COVID-19. Sequences were obtained from peripheral blood. The CDR3 DNA follows: TGTGCCACCAGCAGAGGCCGGGTCGGGGAAAAACTGTTTTTT. Amino acid sequence: CATSRGRVGEKLFF.